Following are 19 T cell receptor beta chains from one sample sequenced in a study of T cell changes during pregnancy in multiple sclerosis (dated by TCRdb to between 2019 and 2020). Libraries were constructed by the immunoSEQ multiplex PCR assay. The clones in this table, taken by TCRdb from immuneACCESS, are in-frame only. Not every clone is retained; where verified, under half of the shortfall comes from an unresolved V gene, and the cause of the rest is unknown. The sample table records roughly 100,000 clones; 85% to 95% of these occur just once. Approximately 1.6% of the sample rests with the top ten. The sequences come from peripheral blood, collected after pregnancy. Every receptor here comes from a female donor with multiple sclerosis, enrolled in a pregnancy study.

The gene calls are TRBV28 and TRBJ2-7, with 7 bases lining up with TRBD1. CDR1 and CDR2 (germline): MDHEN, SYDVKM. V lost 8 bases to trimming and J lost 1 base; unmatched junction nucleotides: 8. There are 14 residues in the CDR3. The CDR3 is CASRQGQPSYEQYF. In nucleotides, the CDR3 is TGTGCCAGCCGCCAGGGACAGCCATCCTACGAGCAGTACTTC.

The rearrangement links TRBV9 to TRBJ2-1; 9 nucleotides line up with TRBD2. V lost 0 bases, J lost 4 bases, and 2 bases stayed unmatched. This CDR3 has 15 residues. Looked up from germline, CDR1 is SGDLS and CDR2 is YYNGEE. CDR3 bases: TGTGCCAGCAGCGTAGGTAGCGGGAGATACAATGAGCAGTTCTTC. Its translation is CASSVGSGRYNEQFF.

This chain links TRBV4-2 with TRBJ1-4; 7 positions match TRBD1. This CDR3 is built from 12 residues. J lost 10 bases, V lost 5 bases, and 4 bases had no gene match. Germline V gene data show CDR1 as LGHNA and CDR2 as YNFKEQ. CDR3 residues: CASSSGGGKLFF. The CDR3 bases are TGTGCCAGCAGCTCAGGGGGAGGAAAACTGTTTTTT.

The V call is TRBV28, the J call TRBJ1-5; D not resolved. The CDR3 totals 12 residues. The V and J ends lost 11 bases and 7 bases respectively, with 15 bases between them. CDR1 is MDHEN, CDR2 SYDVKM, per germline. CDR3 residues: CAVQRVGQPQHF. CDR3 coding DNA: TGTGCCGTGCAGAGGGTGGGACAGCCCCAGCATTTT.

The chain has TRBV5-4 and TRBJ2-4; the D gene is possibly TRBD2 (6 bases). The germline V and J ends were trimmed by 4 bases and 8 bases, with 13 bases remaining between them. CDR3 length: 13 residues. Germline CDR1 SGHNT, CDR2 YYREEE (reference sequence). DNA for the CDR3: TGTGCCAGCAGCCCGGACTATCAGGACATTCAGTACTTC. This codes for CASSPDYQDIQYF.

In its sample, this clone was seen once. The rearrangement uses TRBV5-1 and TRBJ2-1, with D possibly being TRBD2 (5 bases). CDR1 is SGHRS and CDR2 is YFSETQ in the germline V gene. With 1 base removed from V and 3 bases from J, the gap between germline ends came to 11 bases. CDR3 size: 15 residues. This chain's CDR3 is CASSLTSGVYNEQFF. CDR3 bases: TGCGCCAGCAGCTTGACCAGCGGAGTCTACAATGAGCAGTTCTTC.

The chain recombines TRBV4-2 with TRBJ1-3; D unclear. Per germline, CDR1 LGHNA and CDR2 YNFKEQ. V dropped 4 bases and J dropped 4 bases, with 14 bases sitting between them. The length of the CDR3 is 15 residues. CDR3 sequence reads: CASSPLGNTGNTIYF. CDR3 nucleotide sequence: TGTGCCAGCAGCCCCCTCGGGAATACGGGAAACACCATATATTTT.

The CDR3 DNA reads TGTGCCAGCAGCCAGCGGACTTCGTACCAAGAGACCCAGTACTTC. Amino acids: CASSQRTSYQETQYF. The V and J genes are TRBV5-4 and TRBJ2-5, with D possibly matching TRBD2 (5 bases). The CDR3 totals 15 residues. Germline CDR1 SGHNT, CDR2 YYREEE (reference sequence). Trimming took off 4 bases at V and 0 bases at J, with 13 bases between the two ends. Using reference TRBV5-4 and TRBJ2-5 for the parts outside the CDR3, the full variable domain is ETGVTQSPTHLIKTRGQQVTLRCSSQSGHNTVSWYQQALGQGPQFIFQYYREEENGRGNFPPRFSGLQFPNYSSELNVNALELDDSALYLCASSQRTSYQETQYFGPGTRLLVL.

V gene TRBV18 combines with J gene TRBJ1-3, with unresolved D. CDR1 and CDR2 (germline): KGHSH, LQKENI. The CDR3 has 12 residues. V shed 2 bases and J shed 8 bases, with 7 bases lying between them. This CDR3 reads CASSPGPDTIYF. The CDR3, as DNA: TGTGCCAGCTCACCAGGTCCGGACACCATATATTTT. The full variable domain, completed using reference TRBV18 and TRBJ1-3, is NAGVMQNPRHLVRRRGQEARLRCSPMKGHSHVYWYRQLPEEGLKFMVYLQKENIIDESGMPKERFSAEFPKEGPSILRIQQVVRGDSAAYFCASSPGPDTIYFGEGSWLTVV.

The chain combines TRBV9 with TRBJ2-5; 10 nucleotides align to TRBD2. The CDR3 has 17 residues. V gave up 0 bases and J gave up 2 bases; unmatched junction bases: 7. Germline CDR1 and CDR2: SGDLS and YYNGEE. The CDR3 nucleotides read TGTGCCAGCAGCGTAGACCCTAGCGGGGGATTACAAGAGACCCAGTACTTC. Translation: CASSVDPSGGLQETQYF.

This chain links TRBV6-5 with TRBJ1-2, with TRBD1 identical over 7 bases. This CDR3 has 13 amino acids. Looked up from germline, CDR1 is MNHEY and CDR2 is SVGAGI. V gave up 6 bases and J gave up 6 bases; unmatched junction bases: 7. The CDR3 here is CASREGQVNGYTF. The CDR3 nucleotides read TGTGCCAGCAGGGAAGGACAGGTCAATGGCTACACCTTC.

J is TRBJ1-1 and V is TRBV7-2, with 9 bases fitting TRBD1. Germline V gene sequence: CDR1 SGHTA, CDR2 FQGNSA. The V and J ends lost 5 bases and 4 bases, in that order; junction bases with no gene match: 5. There are 14 residues in the CDR3. CDR3 DNA sequence: TGTGCCAGCAGCCTACAGGGGGCCGGCACTGAAGCTTTCTTT. Translating it yields CASSLQGAGTEAFF. The whole variable domain, remainder taken from reference TRBV7-2 and TRBJ1-1, is GAGVSQSPSNKVTEKGKDVELRCDPISGHTALYWYRQSLGQGLEFLIYFQGNSAPDKSGLPSDRFSAERTGGSVSTLTIQRTQQEDSAVYLCASSLQGAGTEAFFGQGTRLTVV.

J is TRBJ2-7 and V is TRBV5-1; D not resolved. The CDR3 sequence is 13 residues long. Germline V gene lookup returns CDR1 SGHRS and CDR2 YFSETQ. V dropped 4 bases and J dropped 4 bases, with 12 bases sitting between them. The CDR3, as DNA: TGCGCCAGCAGCATCGGCGGTAGGTACGAGCAGTACTTC. Translating it yields CASSIGGRYEQYF.

The chain carries TRBV2 and TRBJ2-7; D possibly corresponds to TRBD2 (6 bases). CDR3 length equals 16 residues. V lost 0 bases to trimming and J lost 1 base, with 13 bases between them. Germline CDR1 is SNHLY and CDR2 is FYNNEI. In nucleotides, the CDR3 is TGTGCCAGCAGTGAAGCGCGGGGCTCCCTATCCTACGAGCAGTACTTC. Its translation: CASSEARGSLSYEQYF.

The CDR3 protein is CASSQGGGTGANVLTF. As DNA, the CDR3 is TGTGCCAGCAGCCAAGGGGGAGGGACCGGGGCCAACGTCCTGACTTTC. The chain has TRBV14 and TRBJ2-6, with TRBD2 matching 7 bases. Germline V lookup: CDR1 SGHDN, CDR2 FVKESK. This CDR3 contains 16 residues. V shed 1 base, J shed 4 bases, and the junction held 4 bases outside the gene matches.

The J gene is TRBJ1-5, the V gene TRBV19; 9 nucleotides agree with TRBD1. This CDR3 has 15 amino acids. V shed 0 bases, J shed 4 bases, and the junction held 1 base outside the gene matches. Germline V gene sequence: CDR1 LNHDA, CDR2 SQIVND (reference sequence). CDR3 sequence (DNA): TGTGCCAGTAGTATAGAAGGGACAGGGAATCAGCCCCAGCATTTT. It encodes CASSIEGTGNQPQHF. Supplemented by reference TRBV19 and TRBJ1-5, the full variable domain reads DGGITQSPKYLFRKEGQNVTLSCEQNLNHDAMYWYRQDPGQGLRLIYYSQIVNDFQKGDIAEGYSVSREKKESFPLTVTSAQKNPTAFYLCASSIEGTGNQPQHFGDGTRLSIL.

The V call is TRBV6-1, the J call TRBJ1-3; D is perhaps TRBD1 (6 bases). Germline V gene lookup returns CDR1 MNHNS and CDR2 SASEGT. The V and J ends lost 6 bases and 0 bases respectively, with 12 bases between them. This CDR3 is built from 15 residues. DNA for the CDR3: TGTGCCAGCAGCATACCGACAGGCTCTGGAAACACCATATATTTT. This sequence encodes CASSIPTGSGNTIYF.

The chain joins TRBV18 to TRBJ2-5, with D tentatively TRBD1 (5 bases). The CDR3 is 15 amino acids. Per germline, CDR1 KGHSH and CDR2 LQKENI. V gave up 5 bases and J gave up 3 bases, with 16 bases separating them. This chain's CDR3 is CASSGQGPIKETQYF. Here the CDR3 DNA reads TGTGCCAGCTCAGGCCAGGGCCCAATAAAAGAGACCCAGTACTTC.

The chain joins TRBV27 to TRBJ2-3; 12 bases fit TRBD2. The CDR3 totals 17 residues. Trimming cost V 3 bases and J 2 bases; bases outside gene matches: 6. In germline, CDR1 is MNHEY, CDR2 SMNVEV (reference sequence). The CDR3 sequence: CASSFLGLAGLTDTQYF. The CDR3 region has the DNA TGTGCCAGCAGTTTCCTCGGACTAGCGGGGCTCACAGATACGCAGTATTTT.